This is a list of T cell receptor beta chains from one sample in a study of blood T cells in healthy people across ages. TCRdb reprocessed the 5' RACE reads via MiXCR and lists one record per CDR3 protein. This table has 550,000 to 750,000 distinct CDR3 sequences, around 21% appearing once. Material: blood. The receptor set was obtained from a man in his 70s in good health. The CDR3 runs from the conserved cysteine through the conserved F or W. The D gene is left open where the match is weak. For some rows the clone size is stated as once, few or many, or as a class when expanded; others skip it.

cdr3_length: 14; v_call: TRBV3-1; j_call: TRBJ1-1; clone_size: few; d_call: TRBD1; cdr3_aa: CASSQVSGGTEAFF; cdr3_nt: TGTGCCAGCAGCCAAGTTTCAGGGGGCACTGAAGCTTTCTTT
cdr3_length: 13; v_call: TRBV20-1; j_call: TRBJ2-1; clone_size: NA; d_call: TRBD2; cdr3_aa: CSAVQAGEPEQFF; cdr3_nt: TGCAGTGCTGTCCAAGCGGGAGAGCCTGAGCAGTTCTTC
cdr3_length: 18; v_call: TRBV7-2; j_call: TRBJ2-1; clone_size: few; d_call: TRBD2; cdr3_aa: CASSLLAASGSHYNEQFF; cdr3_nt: TGTGCCAGCAGCTTATTGGCGGCTAGCGGGTCTCACTACAATGAGCAGTTCTTC
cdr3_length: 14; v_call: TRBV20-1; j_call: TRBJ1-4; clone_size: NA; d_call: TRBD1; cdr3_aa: CSAGQGATNEKLFF; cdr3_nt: TGCAGTGCAGGACAGGGGGCGACTAATGAAAAACTGTTTTTT
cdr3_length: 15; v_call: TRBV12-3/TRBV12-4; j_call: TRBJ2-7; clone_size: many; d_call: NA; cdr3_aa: CASSLRGDHSYEQYF; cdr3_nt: TGTGCCAGCAGTTTAAGGGGGGACCACTCCTACGAGCAGTACTTC
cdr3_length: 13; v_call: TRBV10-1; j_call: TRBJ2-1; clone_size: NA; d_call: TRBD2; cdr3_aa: CASSVTSGSEQFF; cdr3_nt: TGCGCCAGCAGTGTGACTAGCGGGAGTGAGCAGTTCTTC
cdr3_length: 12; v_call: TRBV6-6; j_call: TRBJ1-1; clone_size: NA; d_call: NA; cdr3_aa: CASSYGPTEAFF; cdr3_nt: TGTGCCAGCAGTTACGGGCCCACTGAAGCTTTCTTT
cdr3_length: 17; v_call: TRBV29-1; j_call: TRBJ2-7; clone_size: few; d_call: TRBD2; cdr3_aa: CSDPSGTSGRGCYEQYF; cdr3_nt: TGCAGCGACCCATCGGGGACTAGCGGGAGGGGGTGTTACGAGCAGTACTTC
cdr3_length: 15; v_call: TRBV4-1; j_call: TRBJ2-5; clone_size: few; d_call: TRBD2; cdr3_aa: CASSQELTSSETQYF; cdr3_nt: TGCGCCAGCAGCCAAGAATTGACTAGCAGCGAGACCCAGTACTTC
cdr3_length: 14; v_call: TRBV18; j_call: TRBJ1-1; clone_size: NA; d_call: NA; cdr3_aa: CASSPDGTAEEAFF; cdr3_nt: TGTGCCAGCTCACCAGATGGGACCGCGGAAGAAGCTTTCTTT
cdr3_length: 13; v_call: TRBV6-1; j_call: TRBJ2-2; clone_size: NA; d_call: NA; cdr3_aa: CAISAKLTGELFF; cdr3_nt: TGTGCCATCAGTGCAAAATTAACCGGGGAGCTGTTTTTT
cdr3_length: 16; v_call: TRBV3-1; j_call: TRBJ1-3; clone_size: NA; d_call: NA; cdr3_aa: CASSQELVSSGNTIYF; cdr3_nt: TGTGCCAGCAGCCAAGAATTAGTCAGCTCGGGAAACACCATATATTTT
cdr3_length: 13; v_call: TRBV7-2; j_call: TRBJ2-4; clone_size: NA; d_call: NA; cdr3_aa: CASSLSGKNIQYF; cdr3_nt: TGTGCCAGCAGCTTATCAGGGAAAAACATTCAGTACTTC
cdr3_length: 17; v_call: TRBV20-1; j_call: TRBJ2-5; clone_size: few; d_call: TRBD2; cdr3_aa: CSASSRGSSGSPLEQYF; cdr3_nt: TGCAGTGCTAGTTCTCGTGGGTCTAGCGGGAGTCCGCTAGAGCAGTACTTC
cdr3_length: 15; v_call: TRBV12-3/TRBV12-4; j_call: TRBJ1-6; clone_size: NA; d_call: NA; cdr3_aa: CASSLGTSYNSPLHF; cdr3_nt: TGTGCCAGCAGTCTGGGGACCTCCTATAATTCACCCCTCCACTTT
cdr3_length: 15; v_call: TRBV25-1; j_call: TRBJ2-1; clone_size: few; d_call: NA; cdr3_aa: CASSEEANSGNEQFF; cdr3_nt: TGTGCCAGCAGTGAAGAGGCGAATAGCGGCAATGAGCAGTTCTTC
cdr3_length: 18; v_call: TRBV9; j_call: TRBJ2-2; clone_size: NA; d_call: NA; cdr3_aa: CASSVADLGALNTGELFF; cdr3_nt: TGTGCCAGCAGCGTAGCTGACCTGGGGGCCCTCAACACCGGGGAGCTGTTTTTT
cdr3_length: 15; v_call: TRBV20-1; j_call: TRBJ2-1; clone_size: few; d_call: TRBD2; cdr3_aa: CSAPRLAGVPNEQFF; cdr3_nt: TGCAGTGCGCCGAGACTAGCGGGAGTACCAAATGAGCAGTTCTTC
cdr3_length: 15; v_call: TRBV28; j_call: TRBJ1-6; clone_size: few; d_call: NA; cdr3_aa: CASSLARGGNSPLHF; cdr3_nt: TGTGCCAGCAGTTTAGCCAGGGGAGGGAATTCACCCCTCCACTTT
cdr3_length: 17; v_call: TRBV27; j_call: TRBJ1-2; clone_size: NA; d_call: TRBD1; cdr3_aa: CASSLGTGVAFNEGYTF; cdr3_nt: TGTGCCAGCAGCCTGGGGACAGGGGTCGCCTTTAATGAAGGCTACACCTTC
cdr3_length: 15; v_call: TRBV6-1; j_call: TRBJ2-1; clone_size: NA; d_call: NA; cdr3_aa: CASSEPQRAFNEQFF; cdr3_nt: TGTGCCAGCAGTGAGCCCCAGCGGGCGTTCAATGAGCAGTTCTTC
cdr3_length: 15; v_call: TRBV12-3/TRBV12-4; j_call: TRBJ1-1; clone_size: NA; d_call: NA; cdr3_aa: CASSWEGWEDTEAFF; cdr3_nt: TGTGCCAGCAGTTGGGAGGGGTGGGAGGACACTGAAGCTTTCTTT